The TCR beta chain under discussion was sequenced for a study of blood T cell repertoires in COVID-19 (dated by TCRdb to 2020 to 2021). The study in broad terms: The collaborator samples originated in the United States, Italy and Spain and spanned the acute and convalescent phases of COVID-19. The repertoires were released in a freely available public database meant as a resource for research on the immune response to SARS-CoV-2. A de-identified subject ID, COVID-19 status, age in years and sex were almost always included in the sample metadata. The dataset comprised deeply sampled blood TCRbeta repertoires from subjects exposed to, actively infected with, or recovered from COVID-19. Where available, HLA class I and class II types were taken from metadata supplied by the sample provider and were not determined by assay-based typing. The samples were drawn from two sources: the first 160 participants of the ongoing ImmuneRACE study, and fewer than 1,500 subjects contributed by 6 global collaborators. The material from the prospective study consisted of cDNA or gDNA derived from T cells, B-cell-depleted T cells, or PBMCs.

TCRbeta CDR3 regions were amplified from genomic DNA using the immunoSEQ Assay, a bias-controlled multiplex PCR. The authors processed their data as follows. The number of nucleated cells in each sample was estimated from the amplification of reference gene primers within the assay. To quantify the absolute abundance of each unique TCRbeta CDR3 rearrangement, sequence reads were collapsed and filtered. For each sample, productive Simpson clonality was calculated as the square root of Simpson's diversity index across productive rearrangements. TCRdb holds this immuneACCESS table with in-frame rearrangements only. Some clones are missing; in checked studies, unresolved V genes explain under half, and the rest has no known cause. The V and J calls and clone size come from that table; D and trimming were worked out from the DNA. In all, the sample holds 120,000 to 150,000 clones, and 80% to 90% of those were seen once. The top ten clones comprise approximately 8.4% of the sample.

Results and caveats for the whole study, not just this receptor: The quantity of clinical and demographic metadata differed by source and by participant and was supplied without curation.

Each collaborating institution followed its own protocols to collect whole blood in K2EDTA tubes. For TCRbeta analysis, collaborators shipped samples as frozen whole blood, isolated PBMCs, or DNA extracted from either of those sample types. On this clone itself: This clone's antigen is unknown. No base-level quality is on record; no much larger clone is a single base apart.

This sequence was found in a human donor with acute or convalescent COVID-19. The donor label of this sample is uncertain. Sequencing was done on a sample of peripheral blood.

CDR3 loop: CASRNTGYEQYF. The bases read TGTGCCAGCAGGAATACAGGATACGAGCAGTACTTC. The rearrangement combines TRBV6-5 with TRBJ2-7; the D gene is perhaps TRBD1, from 5 matching bases. The germline V gene supplies CDR1 MNHEY and CDR2 SVGAGI. The V end loses 6 bases and the J end loses 4 bases, and a stretch of 10 bases separates them. Measured from the cysteine to the phenylalanine, the CDR3 is 12 residues long. The retained sequence is limited to the CDR3, 36 bases, with the frame set at the first base.